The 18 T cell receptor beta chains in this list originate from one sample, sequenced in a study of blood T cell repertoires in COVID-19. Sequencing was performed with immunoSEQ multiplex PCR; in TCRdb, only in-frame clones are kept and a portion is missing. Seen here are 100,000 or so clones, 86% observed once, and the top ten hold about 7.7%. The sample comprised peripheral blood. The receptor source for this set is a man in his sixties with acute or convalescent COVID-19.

The CDR3 sequence is CASSEWDTSGYEQYF. The CDR3 coding sequence is TGTGCCAGCAGTGAATGGGACACGAGCGGTTACGAGCAGTACTTC. The V call is TRBV9, the J call TRBJ2-7, with D tentatively TRBD1 (6 bases). V was cut by 5 bases and J by 4 bases, with 19 bases left in between. Germline CDR1 reads SGDLS; CDR2 reads YYNGEE. This CDR3 region has 15 residues.

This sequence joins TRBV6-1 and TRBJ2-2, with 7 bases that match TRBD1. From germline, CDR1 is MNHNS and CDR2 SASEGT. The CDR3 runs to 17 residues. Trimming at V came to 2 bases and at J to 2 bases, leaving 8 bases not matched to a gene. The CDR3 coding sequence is TGTGCCAGCAGTGAAAGACAGGGTAATTTTAACACCGGGGAGCTGTTTTTT. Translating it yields CASSERQGNFNTGELFF.

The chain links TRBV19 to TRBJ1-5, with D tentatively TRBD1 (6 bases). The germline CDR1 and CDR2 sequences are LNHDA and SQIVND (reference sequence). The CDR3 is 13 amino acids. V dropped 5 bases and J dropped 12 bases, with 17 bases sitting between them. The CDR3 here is CASSLGAQDLQHF. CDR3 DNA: TGTGCCAGTAGTTTGGGGGCCCAAGACCTCCAGCATTTT.

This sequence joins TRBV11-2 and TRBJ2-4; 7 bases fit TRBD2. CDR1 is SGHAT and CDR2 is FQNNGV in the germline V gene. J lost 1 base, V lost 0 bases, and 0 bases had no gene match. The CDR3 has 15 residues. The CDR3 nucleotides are TGTGCCAGCAGCTTAGACGGGGGGGCCAAAAACATTCAGTACTTC. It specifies CASSLDGGAKNIQYF.

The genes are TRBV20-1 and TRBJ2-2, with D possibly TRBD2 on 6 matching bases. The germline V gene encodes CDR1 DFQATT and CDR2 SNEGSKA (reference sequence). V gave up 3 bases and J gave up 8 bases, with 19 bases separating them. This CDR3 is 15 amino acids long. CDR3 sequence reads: CSASASASSAGELFF. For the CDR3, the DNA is TGCAGTGCTAGTGCTAGCGCCTCCTCGGCGGGGGAGCTGTTTTTT.

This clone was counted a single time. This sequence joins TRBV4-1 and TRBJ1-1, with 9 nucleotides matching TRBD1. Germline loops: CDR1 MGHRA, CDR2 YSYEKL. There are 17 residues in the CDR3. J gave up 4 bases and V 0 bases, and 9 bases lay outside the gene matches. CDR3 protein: CASSQDPGTGIVTEAFF. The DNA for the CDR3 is TGCGCCAGCAGCCAAGATCCTGGGACAGGGATCGTCACTGAAGCTTTCTTT.

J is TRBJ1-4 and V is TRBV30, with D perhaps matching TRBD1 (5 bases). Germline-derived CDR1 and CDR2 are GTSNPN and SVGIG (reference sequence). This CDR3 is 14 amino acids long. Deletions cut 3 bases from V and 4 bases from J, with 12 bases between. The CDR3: CAWRRGSVNEKLFF. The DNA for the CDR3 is TGTGCCTGGAGGCGGGGGAGTGTTAATGAAAAACTGTTTTTT.

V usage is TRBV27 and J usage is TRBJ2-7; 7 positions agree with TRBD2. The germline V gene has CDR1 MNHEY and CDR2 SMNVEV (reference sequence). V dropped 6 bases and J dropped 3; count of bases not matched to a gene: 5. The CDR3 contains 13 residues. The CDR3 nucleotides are TGTGCCAGCAGACGGCCTAGCGGCTACGAGCAGTACTTC. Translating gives CASRRPSGYEQYF.

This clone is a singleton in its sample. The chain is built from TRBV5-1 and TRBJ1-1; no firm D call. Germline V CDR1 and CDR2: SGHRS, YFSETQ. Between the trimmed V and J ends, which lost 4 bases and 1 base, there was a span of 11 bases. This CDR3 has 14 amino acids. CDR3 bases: TGCGCCAGCAGCACCTCTTCAGGGAACACTGAAGCTTTCTTT. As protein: CASSTSSGNTEAFF.

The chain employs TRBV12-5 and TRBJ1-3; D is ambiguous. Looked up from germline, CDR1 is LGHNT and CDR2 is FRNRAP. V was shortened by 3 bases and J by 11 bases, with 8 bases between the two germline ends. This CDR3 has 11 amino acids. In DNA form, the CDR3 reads TGTGCTAGTGGTTTTAACCGGGCCATATATTTT. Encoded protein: CASGFNRAIYF.

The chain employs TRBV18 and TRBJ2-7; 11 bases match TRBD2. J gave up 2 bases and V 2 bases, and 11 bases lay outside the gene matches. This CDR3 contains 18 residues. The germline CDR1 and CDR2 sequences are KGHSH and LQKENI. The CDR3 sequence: CASSPLTGGLAGTYEQYF. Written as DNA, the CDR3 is TGTGCCAGCTCACCATTGACAGGCGGACTAGCGGGTACCTACGAGCAGTACTTC.

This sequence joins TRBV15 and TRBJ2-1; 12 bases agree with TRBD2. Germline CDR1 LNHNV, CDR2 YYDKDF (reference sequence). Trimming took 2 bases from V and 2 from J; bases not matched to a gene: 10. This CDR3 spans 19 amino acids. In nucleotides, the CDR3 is TGTGCCACCAGCAGACTCGGACTAGCGGGGTCGAAACCCTACAATGAGCAGTTCTTC. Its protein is CATSRLGLAGSKPYNEQFF.

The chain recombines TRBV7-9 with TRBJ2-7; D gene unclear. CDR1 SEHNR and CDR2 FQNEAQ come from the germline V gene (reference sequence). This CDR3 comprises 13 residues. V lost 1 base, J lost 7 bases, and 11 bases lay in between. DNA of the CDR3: TGTGCCAGCAGCTTAGTCTCCTCTTTTGAGCAGTACTTC. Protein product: CASSLVSSFEQYF.

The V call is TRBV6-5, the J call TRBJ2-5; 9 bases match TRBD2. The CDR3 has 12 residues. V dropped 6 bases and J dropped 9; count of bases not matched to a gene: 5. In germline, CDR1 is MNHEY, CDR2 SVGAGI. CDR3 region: CASRQKRGAQYF. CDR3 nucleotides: TGTGCCAGCAGACAAAAGCGGGGGGCCCAGTACTTC.

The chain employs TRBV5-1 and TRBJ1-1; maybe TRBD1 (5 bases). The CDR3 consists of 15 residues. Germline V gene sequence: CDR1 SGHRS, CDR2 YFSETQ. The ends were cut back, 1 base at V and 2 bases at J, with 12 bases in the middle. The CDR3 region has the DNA TGCGCCAGCAGCTTGTCGACAGAACTAAACACTGAAGCTTTCTTT. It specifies CASSLSTELNTEAFF.

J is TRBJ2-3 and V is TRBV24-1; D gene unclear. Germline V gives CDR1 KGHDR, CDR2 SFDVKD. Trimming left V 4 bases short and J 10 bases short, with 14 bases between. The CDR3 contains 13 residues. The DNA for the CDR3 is TGTGCCACCAGTGAGTCATTGGCCCCTGCGCAGTATTTT. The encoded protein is CATSESLAPAQYF.

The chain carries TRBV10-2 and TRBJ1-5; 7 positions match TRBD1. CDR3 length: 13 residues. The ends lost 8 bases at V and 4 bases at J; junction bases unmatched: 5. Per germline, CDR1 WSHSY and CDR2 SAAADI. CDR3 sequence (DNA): TGCGCCAGCCACCAGGGGGGAAATCAGCCCCAGCATTTT. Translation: CASHQGGNQPQHF.

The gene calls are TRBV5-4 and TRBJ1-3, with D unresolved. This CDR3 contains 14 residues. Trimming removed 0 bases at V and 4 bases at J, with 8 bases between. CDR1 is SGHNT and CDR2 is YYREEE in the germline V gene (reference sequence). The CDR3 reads CASSLDRVGNTIYF. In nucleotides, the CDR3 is TGTGCCAGCAGCTTGGACAGAGTCGGAAACACCATATATTTT. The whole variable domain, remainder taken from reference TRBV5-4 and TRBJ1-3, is ETGVTQSPTHLIKTRGQQVTLRCSSQSGHNTVSWYQQALGQGPQFIFQYYREEENGRGNFPPRFSGLQFPNYSSELNVNALELDDSALYLCASSLDRVGNTIYFGEGSWLTVV.